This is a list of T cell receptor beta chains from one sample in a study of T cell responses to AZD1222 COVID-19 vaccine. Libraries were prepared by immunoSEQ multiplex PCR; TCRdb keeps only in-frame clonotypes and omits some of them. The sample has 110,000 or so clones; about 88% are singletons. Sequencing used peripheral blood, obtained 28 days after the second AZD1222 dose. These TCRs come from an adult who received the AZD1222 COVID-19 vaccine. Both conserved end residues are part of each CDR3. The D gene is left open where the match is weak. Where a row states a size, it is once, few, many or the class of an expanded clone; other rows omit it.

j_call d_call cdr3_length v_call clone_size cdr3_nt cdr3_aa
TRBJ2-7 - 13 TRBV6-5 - TGTGCCAGCGCGCAGGATCCTCGGGGCGAGCAGTACTTC CASAQDPRGEQYF
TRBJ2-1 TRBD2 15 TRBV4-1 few TGCGCCAGCAGCCCGGGACTAGCGCCTTACAATGAGCAGTTCTTC CASSPGLAPYNEQFF
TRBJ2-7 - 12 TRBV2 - TGTGCCAGCAGTGACGGGCCCTACGAGCAGTACTTC CASSDGPYEQYF
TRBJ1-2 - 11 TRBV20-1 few TGCAGTGCTAGCTGGGGTGGGGGCTACACCTTC CSASWGGGYTF
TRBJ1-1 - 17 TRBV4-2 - TGTGCCAGCAGCCAAGACCCGGGGACAAGGCTGAACACTGAAGCTTTCTTT CASSQDPGTRLNTEAFF
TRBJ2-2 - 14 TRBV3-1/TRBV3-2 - TGTGCCAGCAGCCAAGATCGAGCGGCCGGGGAGCTGTTTTTT CASSQDRAAGELFF
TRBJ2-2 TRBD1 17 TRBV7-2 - TGTGCCAGCAGCTCGAGAGACAGGGGGCCCCTACCCGGGGAGCTGTTTTTT CASSSRDRGPLPGELFF
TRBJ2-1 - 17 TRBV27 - TGTGCCAGCAGTCCCCCACAGGGTTCTTGGGTTTACAATGAGCAGTTCTTC CASSPPQGSWVYNEQFF
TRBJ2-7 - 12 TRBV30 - TGTGCCTGGAGTTCCCTAGCGAGGGAGCAGTACTTC CAWSSLAREQYF
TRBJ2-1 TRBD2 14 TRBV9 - TGTGCCAGCACCCTAGAGGGACTAGCAAATGAGCAGTTCTTC CASTLEGLANEQFF
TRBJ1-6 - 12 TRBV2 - TGTGCCAGCAGTGAACTTATGGGACAAGTCCACTTT CASSELMGQVHF